Given below is one TCR beta chain in context. The data were obtained in a study of shared clonotypes between healthy human individuals. Trimming cost V 6 bases and J 6 bases, with 13 bases left between them. The CDR3 totals 13 residues. Germline CDR1 and CDR2: SGDLS and YYNGEE. Sequencing used immunoSEQ multiplex PCR; TCRdb keeps in-frame clones, though not all of them. This sample yields about 700,000 clones, of which just over 90% are seen a single time; about a quarter belongs to the top ten. Naive CD8 cells lacked CD45RO and underwent positive selection for CCR7, leaving out terminally differentiated effector memory CD45RA+ cells.

V usage is TRBV9 and J usage is TRBJ2-1; TRBD1 or TRBD2 may be the D gene (5 bases each). This TCR was recovered from a man aged 25 to 40 in good health. Sequenced material: naive CD8+ T cells sorted from blood. CDR3 sequence reads: CASTTPGLNEQFF. The CDR3 bases are TGTGCCAGCACCACTCCGGGGCTCAATGAGCAGTTCTTC. The full variable domain, rest sourced from reference TRBV9 and TRBJ2-1, is DSGVTQTPKHLITATGQRVTLRCSPRSGDLSVYWYQQSLDQGLQFLIQYYNGEERAKGNILERFSAQQFPDLHSELNLSSLELGDSALYFCASTTPGLNEQFFGPGTRLTVL.